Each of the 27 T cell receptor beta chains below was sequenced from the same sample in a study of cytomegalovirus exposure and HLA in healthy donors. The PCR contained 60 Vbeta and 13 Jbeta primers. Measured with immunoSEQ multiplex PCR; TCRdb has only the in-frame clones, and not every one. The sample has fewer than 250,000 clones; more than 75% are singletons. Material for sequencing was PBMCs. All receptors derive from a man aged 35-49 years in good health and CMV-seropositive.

DNA of the CDR3: TGTGCCAGCAGCAAATTGGTGCCAGGCCCAATGAACACTGAAGCTTTCTTT. It translates to CASSKLVPGPMNTEAFF. This chain links TRBV21-1 with TRBJ1-1; the D call TRBD1 from the table was never checked on the DNA. TRBV21-1 represents a pseudogene. CDR3 length equals 17 residues.

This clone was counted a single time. CDR3 protein: CASSSVQGGSTEAFF. The CDR3, as DNA: TGTGCCAGCAGCTCAGTACAGGGAGGGAGCACTGAAGCTTTCTTT. The gene calls are TRBV11-2 and TRBJ1-1; a weak D match, TRBD1 (6 bases). Germline V gene sequence: CDR1 SGHAT, CDR2 FQNNGV. The CDR3 spans 15 residues. The ends were cut back, 4 bases at V and 4 bases at J, with 16 bases in the middle. The complete variable domain, with remaining parts taken from reference TRBV11-2 and TRBJ1-1, reads EAGVAQSPRYKIIEKRQSVAFWCNPISGHATLYWYQQILGQGPKLLIQFQNNGVVDDSQLPKDRFSAERLKGVDSTLKIQPAKLEDSAVYLCASSSVQGGSTEAFFGQGTRLTVV.

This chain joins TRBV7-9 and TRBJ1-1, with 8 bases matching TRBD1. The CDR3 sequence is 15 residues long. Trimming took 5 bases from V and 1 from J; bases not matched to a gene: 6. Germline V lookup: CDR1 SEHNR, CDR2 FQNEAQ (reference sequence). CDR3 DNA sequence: TGTGCCAGCAGCCAGGGAGGGACAGGGAACACTGAAGCTTTCTTT. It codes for CASSQGGTGNTEAFF.

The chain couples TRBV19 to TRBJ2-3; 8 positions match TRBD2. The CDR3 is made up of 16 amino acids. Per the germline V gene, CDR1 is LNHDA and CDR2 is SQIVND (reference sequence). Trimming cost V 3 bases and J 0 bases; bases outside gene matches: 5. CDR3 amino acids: CASSILLAESTDTQYF. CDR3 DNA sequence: TGTGCCAGTAGTATCCTACTAGCGGAGAGCACAGATACGCAGTATTTT.

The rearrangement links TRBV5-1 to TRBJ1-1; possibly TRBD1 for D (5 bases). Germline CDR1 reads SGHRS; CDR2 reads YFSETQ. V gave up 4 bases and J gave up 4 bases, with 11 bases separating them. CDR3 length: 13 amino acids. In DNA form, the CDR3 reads TGCGCCAGCAGCCCCCCGGGGGGCACTGAAGCTTTCTTT. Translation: CASSPPGGTEAFF.

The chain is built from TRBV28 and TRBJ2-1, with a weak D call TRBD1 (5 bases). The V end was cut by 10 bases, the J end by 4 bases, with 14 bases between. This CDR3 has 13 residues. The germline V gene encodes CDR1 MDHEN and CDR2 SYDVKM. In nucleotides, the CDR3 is TGTGCCACCCGGACATATAGATACAATGAGCAGTTCTTC. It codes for CATRTYRYNEQFF.

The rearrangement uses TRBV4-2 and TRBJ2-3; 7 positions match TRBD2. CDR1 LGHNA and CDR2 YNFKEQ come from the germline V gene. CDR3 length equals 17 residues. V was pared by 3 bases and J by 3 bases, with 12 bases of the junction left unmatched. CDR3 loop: CASSQETSVTLTDTQYF. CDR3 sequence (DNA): TGTGCCAGCAGCCAGGAAACTAGCGTGACTTTAACAGATACGCAGTATTTT.

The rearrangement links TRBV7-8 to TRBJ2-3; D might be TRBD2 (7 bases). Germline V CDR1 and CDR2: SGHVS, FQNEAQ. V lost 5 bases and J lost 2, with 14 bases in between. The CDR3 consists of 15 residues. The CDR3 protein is CASSHGGPPTDTQYF. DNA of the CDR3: TGTGCCAGCAGCCACGGGGGGCCTCCCACAGATACGCAGTATTTT.

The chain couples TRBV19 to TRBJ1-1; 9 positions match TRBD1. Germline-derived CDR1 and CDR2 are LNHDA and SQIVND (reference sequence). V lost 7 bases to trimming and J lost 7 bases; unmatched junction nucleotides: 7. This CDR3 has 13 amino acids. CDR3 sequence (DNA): TGTGCCAGTACGGACAGGGGCGTAGATGAAGCTTTCTTT. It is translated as CASTDRGVDEAFF.

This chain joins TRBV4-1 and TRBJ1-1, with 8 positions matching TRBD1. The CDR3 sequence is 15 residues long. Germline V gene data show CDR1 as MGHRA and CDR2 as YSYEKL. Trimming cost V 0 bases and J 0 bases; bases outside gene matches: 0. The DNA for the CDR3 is TGCGCCAGCAGCCAAGAGGACAGGGTGAACACTGAAGCTTTCTTT. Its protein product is CASSQEDRVNTEAFF.

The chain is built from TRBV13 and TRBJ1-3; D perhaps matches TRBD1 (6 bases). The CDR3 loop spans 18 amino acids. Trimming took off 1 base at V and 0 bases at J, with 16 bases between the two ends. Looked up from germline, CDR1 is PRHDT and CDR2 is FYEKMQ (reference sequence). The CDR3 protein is CASSLARGGALSGNTIYF. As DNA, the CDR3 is TGTGCCAGCAGCTTAGCTCGCGGGGGGGCTCTCTCTGGAAACACCATATATTTT.

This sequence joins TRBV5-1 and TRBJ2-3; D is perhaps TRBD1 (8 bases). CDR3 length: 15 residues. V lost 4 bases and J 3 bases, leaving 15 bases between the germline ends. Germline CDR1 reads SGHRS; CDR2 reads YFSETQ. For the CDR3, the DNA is TGCGCCAGCAGCATGGACAGGGAGGGGACAGATACGCAGTATTTT. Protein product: CASSMDREGTDTQYF.

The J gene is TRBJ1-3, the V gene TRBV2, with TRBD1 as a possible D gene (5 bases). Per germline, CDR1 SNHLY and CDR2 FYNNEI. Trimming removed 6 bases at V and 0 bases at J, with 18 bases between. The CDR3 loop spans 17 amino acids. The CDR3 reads CASSAGGGFSSGNTIYF. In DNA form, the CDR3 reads TGTGCCAGCAGCGCGGGGGGGGGATTTAGCTCTGGAAACACCATATATTTT.

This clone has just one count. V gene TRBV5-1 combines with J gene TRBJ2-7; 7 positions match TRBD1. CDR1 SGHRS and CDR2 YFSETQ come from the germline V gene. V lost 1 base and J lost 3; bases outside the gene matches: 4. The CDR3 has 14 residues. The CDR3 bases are TGCGCCAGCAGCTTGACGACAGGGAACTACGAGCAGTACTTC. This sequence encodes CASSLTTGNYEQYF. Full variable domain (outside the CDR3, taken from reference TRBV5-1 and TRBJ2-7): KAGVTQTPRYLIKTRGQQVTLSCSPISGHRSVSWYQQTPGQGLQFLFEYFSETQRNKGNFPGRFSGRQFSNSRSEMNVSTLELGDSALYLCASSLTTGNYEQYFGPGTRLTVT.

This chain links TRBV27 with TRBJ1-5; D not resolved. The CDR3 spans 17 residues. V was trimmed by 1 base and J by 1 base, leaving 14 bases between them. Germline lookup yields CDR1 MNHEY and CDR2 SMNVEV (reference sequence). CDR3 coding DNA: TGTGCCAGCAGTTTATTCGGGGAGAGGTCGAGCAATCAGCCCCAGCATTTT. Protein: CASSLFGERSSNQPQHF.

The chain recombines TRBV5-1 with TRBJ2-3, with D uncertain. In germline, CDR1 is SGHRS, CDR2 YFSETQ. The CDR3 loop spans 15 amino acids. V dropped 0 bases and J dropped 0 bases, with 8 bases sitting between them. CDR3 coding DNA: TGCGCCAGCAGCTTGGGGGCAGTAAGCACAGATACGCAGTATTTT. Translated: CASSLGAVSTDTQYF.

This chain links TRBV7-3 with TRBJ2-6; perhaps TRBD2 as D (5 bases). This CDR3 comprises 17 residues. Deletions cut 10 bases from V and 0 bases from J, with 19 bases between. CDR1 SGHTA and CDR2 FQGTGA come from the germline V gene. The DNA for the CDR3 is TGTGCCACCGGGTCAAGCGGTGCAGGCTCTGGGGCCAACGTCCTGACTTTC. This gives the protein CATGSSGAGSGANVLTF.

The CDR3 sequence is CASRTTTGIAYEQYF. The DNA for the CDR3 is TGTGCCAGCAGGACTACGACAGGGATCGCCTACGAGCAGTACTTC. The chain is built from TRBV6-1 and TRBJ2-7; 7 nucleotides match TRBD1. V trimming: 6 bases; J trimming: 2 bases; junction bases outside the gene matches: 10. The CDR3 is 15 residues long. The germline V gene has CDR1 MNHNS and CDR2 SASEGT.

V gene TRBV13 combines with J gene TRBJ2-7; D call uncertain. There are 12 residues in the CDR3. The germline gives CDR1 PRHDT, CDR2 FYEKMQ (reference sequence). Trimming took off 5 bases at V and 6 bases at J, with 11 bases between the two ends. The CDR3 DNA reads TGTGCCAGCAGCGATCCCTCGGGCGAGCAGTACTTC. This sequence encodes CASSDPSGEQYF. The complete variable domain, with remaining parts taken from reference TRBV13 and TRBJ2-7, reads AAGVIQSPRHLIKEKRETATLKCYPIPRHDTVYWYQQGPGQDPQFLISFYEKMQSDKGSIPDRFSAQQFSDYHSELNMSSLELGDSALYFCASSDPSGEQYFGPGTRLTVT.

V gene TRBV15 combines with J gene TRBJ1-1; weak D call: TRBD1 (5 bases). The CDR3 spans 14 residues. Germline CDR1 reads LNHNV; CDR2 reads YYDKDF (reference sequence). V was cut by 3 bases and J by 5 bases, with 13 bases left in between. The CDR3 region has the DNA TGTGCCACCAGCAGCGCCAGGGAGGGTACTGAAGCTTTCTTT. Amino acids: CATSSAREGTEAFF.

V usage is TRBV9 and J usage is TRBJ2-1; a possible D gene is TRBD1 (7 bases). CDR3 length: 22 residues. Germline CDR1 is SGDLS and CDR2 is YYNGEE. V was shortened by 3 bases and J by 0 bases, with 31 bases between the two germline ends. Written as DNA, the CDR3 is TGTGCCAGCAGCGCCTACGCCTACAGGGGCAAGGAGAGGGGGGTCTCCTACAATGAGCAGTTCTTC. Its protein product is CASSAYAYRGKERGVSYNEQFF.

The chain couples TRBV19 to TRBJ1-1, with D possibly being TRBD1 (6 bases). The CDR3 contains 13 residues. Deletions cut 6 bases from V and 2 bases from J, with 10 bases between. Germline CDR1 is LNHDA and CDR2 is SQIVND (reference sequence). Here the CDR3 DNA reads TGTGCCAGTAGCTACAGGGTCAACACTGAAGCTTTCTTT. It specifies CASSYRVNTEAFF.

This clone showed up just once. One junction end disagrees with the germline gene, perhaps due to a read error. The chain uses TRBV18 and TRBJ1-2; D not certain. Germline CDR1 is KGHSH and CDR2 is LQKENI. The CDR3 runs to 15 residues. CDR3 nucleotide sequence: TGTGTCAGCTCACCACCGTCCCAGACAAACTATGGCTACACCTTC. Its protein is CVSSPPSQTNYGYTF.

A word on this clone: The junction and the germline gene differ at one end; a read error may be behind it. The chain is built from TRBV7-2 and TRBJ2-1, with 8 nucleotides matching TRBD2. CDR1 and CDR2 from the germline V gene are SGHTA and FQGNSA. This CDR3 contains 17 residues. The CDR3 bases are TGTGCCAGCAGCCTAGCGCCAGGCGGGAGGTACTACAATGAGCAGTTCTTC. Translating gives CASSLAPGGRYYNEQFF.

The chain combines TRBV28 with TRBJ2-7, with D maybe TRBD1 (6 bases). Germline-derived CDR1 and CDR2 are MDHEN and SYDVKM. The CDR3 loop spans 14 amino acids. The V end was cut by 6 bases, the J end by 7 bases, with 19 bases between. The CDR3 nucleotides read TGTGCCAGCAGGGACTCGTCAGGGGCAGGGGAGCAGTACTTC. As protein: CASRDSSGAGEQYF.

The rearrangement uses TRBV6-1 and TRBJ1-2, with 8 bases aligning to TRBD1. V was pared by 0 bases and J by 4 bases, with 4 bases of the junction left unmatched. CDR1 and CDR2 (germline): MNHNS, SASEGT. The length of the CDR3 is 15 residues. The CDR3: CASSEAGTGPYGYTF. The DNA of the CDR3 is TGTGCCAGCAGTGAAGCCGGGACAGGACCCTATGGCTACACCTTC.

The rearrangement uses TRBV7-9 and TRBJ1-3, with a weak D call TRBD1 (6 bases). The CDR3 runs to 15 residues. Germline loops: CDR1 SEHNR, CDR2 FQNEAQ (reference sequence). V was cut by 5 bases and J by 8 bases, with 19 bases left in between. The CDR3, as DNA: TGTGCCAGCAGCCAAACAGGGACGGAGGTCTACACCATATATTTT. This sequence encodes CASSQTGTEVYTIYF.